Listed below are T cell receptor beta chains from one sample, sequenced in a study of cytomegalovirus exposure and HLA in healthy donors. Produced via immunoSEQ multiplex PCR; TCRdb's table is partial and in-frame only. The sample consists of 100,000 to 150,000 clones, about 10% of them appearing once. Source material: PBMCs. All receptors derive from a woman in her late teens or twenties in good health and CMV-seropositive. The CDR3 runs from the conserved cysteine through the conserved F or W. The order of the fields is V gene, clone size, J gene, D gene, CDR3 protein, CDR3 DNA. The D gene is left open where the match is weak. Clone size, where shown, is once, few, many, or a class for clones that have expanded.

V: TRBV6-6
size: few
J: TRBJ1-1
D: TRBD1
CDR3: CASSPDRAGMNTEAFF
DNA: TGTGCCAGCAGCCCCGACAGGGCGGGGATGAACACTGAAGCTTTCTTT

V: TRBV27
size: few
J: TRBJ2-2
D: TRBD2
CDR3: CASSKRGGVTGELFF
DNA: TGTGCCAGCAGTAAGCGGGGGGGAGTGACCGGGGAGCTGTTTTTT

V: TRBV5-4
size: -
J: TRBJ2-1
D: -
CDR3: CASSPPSSYNEQFF
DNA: TGTGCCAGCAGCCCCCCGTCTTCCTACAATGAGCAGTTCTTC

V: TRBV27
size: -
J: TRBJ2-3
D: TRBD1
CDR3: CASRGTGDELQYF
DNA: TGTGCCAGCAGGGGGACAGGTGACGAGTTGCAGTATTTT

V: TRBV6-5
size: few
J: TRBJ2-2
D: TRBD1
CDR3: CASSKTGGELFF
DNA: TGTGCCAGCAGTAAGACAGGGGGGGAGCTGTTTTTT

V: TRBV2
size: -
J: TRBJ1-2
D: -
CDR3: CASSDFYTF
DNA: TGTGCCAGCAGTGACTTCTACACCTTC

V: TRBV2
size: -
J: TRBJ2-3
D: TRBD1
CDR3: CASTGSPGQGWDTQYF
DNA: TGTGCCAGCACAGGGTCCCCGGGACAGGGGTGGGATACGCAGTATTTT

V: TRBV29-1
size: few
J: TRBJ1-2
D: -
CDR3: CSVEGGSYGYTF
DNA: TGCAGCGTTGAAGGAGGATCCTATGGCTACACCTTC

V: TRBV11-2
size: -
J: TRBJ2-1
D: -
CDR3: CASSGTSSFNEQFF
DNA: TGTGCCAGCAGCGGGACTTCTTCTTTCAATGAGCAGTTCTTC

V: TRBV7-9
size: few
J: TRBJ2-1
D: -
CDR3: CASSFRLSEQFF
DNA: TGTGCCAGCAGCTTCAGGTTGAGTGAGCAGTTCTTC

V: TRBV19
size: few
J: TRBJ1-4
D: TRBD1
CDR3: CASNPDRADEKLFF
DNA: TGTGCCAGTAACCCCGACAGGGCCGACGAAAAACTGTTTTTT

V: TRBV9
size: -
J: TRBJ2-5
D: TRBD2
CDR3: CASSVTSGTETQYF
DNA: TGTGCCAGCAGCGTTACTAGCGGGACGGAGACCCAGTACTTC

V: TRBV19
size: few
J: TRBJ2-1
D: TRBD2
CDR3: CASSAGLAGENEQFF
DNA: TGTGCCAGTAGTGCGGGACTAGCGGGGGAAAATGAGCAGTTCTTC

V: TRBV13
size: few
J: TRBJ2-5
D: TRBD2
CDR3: CASSASGRGEETQYF
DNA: TGTGCCAGCAGCGCCAGCGGGAGGGGTGAAGAGACCCAGTACTTC

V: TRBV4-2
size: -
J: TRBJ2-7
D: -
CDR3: CASSQGGDTRSYEQYF
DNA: TGTGCCAGCAGCCAAGGAGGAGATACAAGGAGCTACGAGCAGTACTTC